One sample yielded the 15 T cell receptor beta chains listed below, sequenced in a study of T-cell reconstitution after alpha-beta-depleted transplantation in children. Researchers prepared the TCRbeta library using unique molecular identifiers, the study reports. Each CDR3 protein gets one entry after TCRdb re-called the PCR reads with MiXCR. The repertoire holds about 480,000 distinct CDR3 sequences, with roughly an eighth as singletons. Here the sequenced sample was PBMCs from the stem cell graft donor, taken from the stem cell graft. The source of these receptors is a human donor who donated a stem cell graft to a child with combined immunodeficiency.

This clonotype was detected ten times or more. The chain couples TRBV6-5 to TRBJ1-4, with 7 bases that match TRBD1. The germline CDR1 and CDR2 sequences are MNHEY and SVGAGI. This CDR3 comprises 12 residues. V was clipped by 9 bases and J by 5 bases; unmatched bases: 3. The CDR3 DNA reads as TGTGCCAGTACGACAGGGAATGAAAAACTGTTTTTT. It yields the protein CASTTGNEKLFF.

This sequence joins TRBV20-1 and TRBJ1-5; D might be TRBD1 (6 bases). Germline V gives CDR1 DFQATT, CDR2 SNEGSKA (reference sequence). The CDR3 runs to 13 residues. V was cut by 5 bases and J by 3 bases, with 11 bases left in between. DNA of the CDR3: TGCAGTGCTTCCGACAGGAACAATCAGCCCCAGCATTTT. Translation gives CSASDRNNQPQHF.

This clonotype was seen only a few times. The chain links TRBV24-1 to TRBJ1-5; weak D call: TRBD1 (5 bases). The length of the CDR3 is 14 residues. In germline, CDR1 is KGHDR, CDR2 SFDVKD. Trimming removed 3 bases at V and 5 bases at J, with 10 bases between. The CDR3 protein is CATSDPGDHQPQHF. The CDR3 region has the DNA TGTGCCACCAGTGATCCCGGGGACCATCAGCCCCAGCATTTT.

This clonotype was recorded a few times. The rearrangement uses TRBV15 and TRBJ2-1, with a possible D match to TRBD2 (6 bases). The germline CDR1 and CDR2 sequences are LNHNV and YYDKDF (reference sequence). The length of the CDR3 is 14 residues. Trimming took off 4 bases at V and 6 bases at J, with 13 bases between the two ends. This chain's CDR3 is CATSKAQLANEQFF. As DNA, the CDR3 is TGTGCCACCAGCAAAGCCCAACTAGCCAATGAGCAGTTCTTC.

This clonotype has only a few counts. V is TRBV9 and J is TRBJ2-3; TRBD2 matches at 11 bases. This CDR3 is built from 16 residues. V was clipped by 2 bases and J by 1 base; unmatched bases: 3. In germline, CDR1 is SGDLS, CDR2 YYNGEE. CDR3 loop: CASSVTSGGRTDTQYF. The CDR3 DNA is TGTGCCAGCAGCGTTACTAGCGGGGGCCGCACAGATACGCAGTATTTT.

The chain links TRBV15 to TRBJ2-1; TRBD2 matches at 10 bases. V gave up 1 base and J gave up 9 bases; unmatched junction bases: 3. In germline, CDR1 is LNHNV, CDR2 YYDKDF (reference sequence). The length of the CDR3 is 14 residues. CDR3 sequence reads: CATSRAGTSVEQFF. Here the CDR3 DNA reads TGTGCCACCAGCAGAGCCGGGACTAGCGTTGAGCAGTTCTTC.

This rearrangement joins TRBV12-3 or TRBV12-4 to TRBJ2-1, with 9 positions matching TRBD2. This CDR3 has 15 residues. V gave up 9 bases and J gave up 7 bases; unmatched junction bases: 13. The CDR3 loop is CASSHLSGSLNEQFF. For the CDR3, the DNA is TGTGCCAGTTCCCACCTTAGCGGGAGTTTAAATGAGCAGTTCTTC.

This clonotype was detected a few times. The CDR3 sequence is CAISDRDGSDTQYF. DNA for the CDR3: TGTGCCATCAGTGACCGGGACGGGTCAGATACGCAGTATTTT. The gene calls are TRBV10-3 and TRBJ2-3, with D tentatively TRBD1 or TRBD2 (5 bases each). The V end lost 3 bases, the J end lost 4 bases, and 11 bases lay between the germline ends. This CDR3 contains 14 residues. The germline V gene encodes CDR1 ENHRY and CDR2 SYGVKD.

Only a few counts were recorded for this clonotype. V usage is TRBV9 and J usage is TRBJ2-7, with 8 positions matching TRBD1. The CDR3 has 14 amino acids. The junction had 5 bases not matched to a gene; V was cut back by 3 bases and J by 3 bases. Germline CDR1 is SGDLS and CDR2 is YYNGEE. The CDR3 DNA reads TGTGCCAGCAGCGGCGGACAGGGCGACTACGAGCAGTACTTC. This codes for CASSGGQGDYEQYF.

This clonotype has a handful of counts. The rearrangement joins TRBV9 to TRBJ1-1, with a possible D match to TRBD1 (5 bases). V lost 2 bases and J lost 5, with 13 bases in between. Per the germline V gene, CDR1 is SGDLS and CDR2 is YYNGEE. The CDR3 runs 14 residues. The CDR3 bases are TGTGCCAGCAGCGTGCAGGGTGGGGCGACTGAAGCTTTCTTT. Its protein product is CASSVQGGATEAFF. Based on the CDR3 plus reference TRBV9 and TRBJ1-1, the full variable domain is DSGVTQTPKHLITATGQRVTLRCSPRSGDLSVYWYQQSLDQGLQFLIQYYNGEERAKGNILERFSAQQFPDLHSELNLSSLELGDSALYFCASSVQGGATEAFFGQGTRLTVV.

The chain is built from TRBV2 and TRBJ1-5; D not certain. Germline CDR1 is SNHLY and CDR2 is FYNNEI. V was cut by 8 bases and J by 3 bases, with 8 bases left in between. The CDR3 has 12 residues. CDR3 region: CASGFPNQPQHF. CDR3 coding DNA: TGTGCCAGCGGGTTTCCCAATCAGCCCCAGCATTTT.

The chain recombines TRBV6-2 or TRBV6-3 with TRBJ2-2, with 9 bases matching TRBD1. CDR3 length: 16 amino acids. From germline, CDR1 is MNHEY and CDR2 SVGEGT. V shed 4 bases, J shed 3 bases, and the junction held 6 bases outside the gene matches. The chain's CDR3 is CASSWNRDRDTGELFF. As DNA, the CDR3 is TGTGCCAGCAGTTGGAACCGGGACAGGGACACCGGGGAGCTGTTTTTT.

The J gene is TRBJ2-3, the V gene TRBV5-1; TRBD1 agrees at 7 bases. The ends lost 1 base at V and 5 bases at J; junction bases unmatched: 13. Germline V gene data show CDR1 as SGHRS and CDR2 as YFSETQ. There are 17 residues in the CDR3. CDR3 in amino acids: CASSLSRTGPLEDTQYF. In nucleotides, the CDR3 is TGCGCCAGCAGCTTGTCCCGGACAGGCCCTCTGGAAGATACGCAGTATTTT.

In its sample, this clonotype was seen a few times. The chain employs TRBV10-3 and TRBJ2-3; D tentatively fits TRBD1 or TRBD2 (6 bases each). Germline V gives CDR1 ENHRY, CDR2 SYGVKD. The germline V and J ends were trimmed by 0 bases and 6 bases, with 16 bases remaining between them. This CDR3 spans 16 amino acids. The CDR3 loop is CAISESNQGGLDTQYF. The CDR3 bases are TGTGCCATCAGTGAGTCGAATCAAGGGGGGTTGGATACGCAGTATTTT.

In its sample, this clonotype was seen many times. This chain joins TRBV10-3 and TRBJ2-1; D tentatively reads TRBD1 or TRBD2 (5 bases each). CDR1 is ENHRY, CDR2 SYGVKD, per germline. This CDR3 is 13 amino acids long. The V end lost 6 bases, the J end lost 4 bases, and 10 bases lay between the germline ends. DNA of the CDR3: TGTGCCATCAGCACCGGGACGTACAATGAGCAGTTCTTC. This translates into CAISTGTYNEQFF.